This TCR beta chain emerged from a study of T cells after yellow fever vaccination. Whole-study context: Libraries from low-cell-number fractions were prepared with the SMART-Seq v4 Ultra Low Input RNA kit.

Note on this clonotype: Its specificity is unknown.

Study-wide results and caveats: Peaking on day 5 versus 15, the secondary response was faster but weaker. In post-booster samples, most primary-vaccination clones reappeared (approximately 95% CD4, 88% CD8). One caveat is that FACS-sorted repertoires could contain abundant clonotypes contaminating from the bulk population.

MiXCR was run by TCRdb on the 5' RACE reads, yielding one entry per CDR3 protein. Altogether 600,000 to 750,000 distinct CDR3 sequences are present, 9% to 15% being singletons, with the ten largest covering 14% to 15%. The CDR3 loop spans 15 amino acids. Germline V CDR1 and CDR2: MDHEN, SYDVKM. V was shortened by 3 bases and J by 2 bases, with 13 bases between the two germline ends. V usage is TRBV28 and J usage is TRBJ2-5, with a weak D call TRBD1 (6 bases). This receptor was identified in a man aged 25-45 years who received the YFV17D yellow fever vaccine. The starting material was PBMCs, obtained on the day of the yellow fever booster vaccination. CDR3 loop: CASSFGGRGQETQYF. In DNA form, the CDR3 reads TGTGCCAGCAGTTTTGGAGGCAGGGGTCAAGAGACCCAGTACTTC. The complete variable domain, with remaining parts taken from reference TRBV28 and TRBJ2-5, reads DVKVTQSSRYLVKRTGEKVFLECVQDMDHENMFWYRQDPGLGLRLIYFSYDVKMKEKGDIPEGYSVSREKKERFSLILESASTNQTSMYLCASSFGGRGQETQYFGPGTRLLVL.